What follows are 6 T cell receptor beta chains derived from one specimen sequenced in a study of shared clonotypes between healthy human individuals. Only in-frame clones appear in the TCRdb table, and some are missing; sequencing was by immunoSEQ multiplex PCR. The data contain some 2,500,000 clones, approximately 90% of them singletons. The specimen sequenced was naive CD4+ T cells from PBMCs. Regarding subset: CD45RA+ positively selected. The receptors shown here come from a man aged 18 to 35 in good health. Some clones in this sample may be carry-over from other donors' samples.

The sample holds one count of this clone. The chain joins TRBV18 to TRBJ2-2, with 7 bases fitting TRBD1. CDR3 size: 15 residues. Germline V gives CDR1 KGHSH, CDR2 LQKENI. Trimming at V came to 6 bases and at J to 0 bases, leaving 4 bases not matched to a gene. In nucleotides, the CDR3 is TGTGCCAGCTCCATGGGACAGCCGAACACCGGGGAGCTGTTTTTT. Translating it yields CASSMGQPNTGELFF.

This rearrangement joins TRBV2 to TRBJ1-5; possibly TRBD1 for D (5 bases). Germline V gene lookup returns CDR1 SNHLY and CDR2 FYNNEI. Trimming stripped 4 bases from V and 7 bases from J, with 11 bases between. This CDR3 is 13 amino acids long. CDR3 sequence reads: CASSGEQEQPQHF. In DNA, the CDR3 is TGTGCCAGCAGTGGGGAACAGGAACAGCCCCAGCATTTT.

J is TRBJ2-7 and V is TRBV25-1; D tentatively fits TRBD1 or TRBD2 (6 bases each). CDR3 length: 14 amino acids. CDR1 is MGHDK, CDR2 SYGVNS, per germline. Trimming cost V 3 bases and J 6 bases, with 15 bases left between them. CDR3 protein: CASSDQGRSFEQYF. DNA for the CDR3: TGTGCCAGCAGTGACCAGGGGAGGTCGTTCGAGCAGTACTTC.

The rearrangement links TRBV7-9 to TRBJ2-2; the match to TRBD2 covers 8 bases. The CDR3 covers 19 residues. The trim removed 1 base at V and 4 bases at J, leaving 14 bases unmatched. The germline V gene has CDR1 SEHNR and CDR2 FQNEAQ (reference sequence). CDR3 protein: CASSLGLEVIAGTTGELFF. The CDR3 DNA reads TGTGCCAGCAGCTTAGGGCTCGAGGTAATAGCGGGAACCACCGGGGAGCTGTTTTTT. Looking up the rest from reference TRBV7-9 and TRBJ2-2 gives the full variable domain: DTGVSQNPRHKITKRGQNVTFRCDPISEHNRLYWYRQTLGQGPEFLTYFQNEAQLEKSRLLSDRFSAERPKGSFSTLEIQRTEQGDSAMYLCASSLGLEVIAGTTGELFFGEGSRLTVL.

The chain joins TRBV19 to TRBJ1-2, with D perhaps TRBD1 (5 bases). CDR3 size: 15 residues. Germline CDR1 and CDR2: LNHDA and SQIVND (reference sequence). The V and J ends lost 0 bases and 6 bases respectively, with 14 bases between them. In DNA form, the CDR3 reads TGTGCCAGTAGTATAGATCCCGGGACGGGCAATGGCTACACCTTC. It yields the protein CASSIDPGTGNGYTF.

The CDR3 DNA sequence: TGTGCCAGCAGGACCTCCGGGGAGGGAGGAAACACCATATATTTT. This gives the protein CASRTSGEGGNTIYF. This chain links TRBV6-1 with TRBJ1-3, with D unresolved. Germline V gene sequence: CDR1 MNHNS, CDR2 SASEGT. The V end lost 6 bases, the J end lost 4 bases, and 16 bases lay between the germline ends. The CDR3 extends over 15 amino acids.